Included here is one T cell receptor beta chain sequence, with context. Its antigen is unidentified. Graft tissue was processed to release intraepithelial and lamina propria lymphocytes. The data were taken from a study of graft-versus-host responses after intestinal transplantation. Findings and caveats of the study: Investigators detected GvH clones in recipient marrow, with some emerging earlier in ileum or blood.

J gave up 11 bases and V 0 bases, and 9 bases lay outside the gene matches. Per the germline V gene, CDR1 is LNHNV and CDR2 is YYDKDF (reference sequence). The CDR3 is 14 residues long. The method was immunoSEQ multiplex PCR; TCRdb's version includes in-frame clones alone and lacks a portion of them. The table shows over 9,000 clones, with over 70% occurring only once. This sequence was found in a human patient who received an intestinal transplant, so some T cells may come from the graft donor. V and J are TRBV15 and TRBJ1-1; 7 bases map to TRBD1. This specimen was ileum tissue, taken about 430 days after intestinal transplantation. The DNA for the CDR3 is TGTGCCACCAGCAGAGATAGGGGGCAGTCGGTTGCTTTCTTT. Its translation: CATSRDRGQSVAFF.